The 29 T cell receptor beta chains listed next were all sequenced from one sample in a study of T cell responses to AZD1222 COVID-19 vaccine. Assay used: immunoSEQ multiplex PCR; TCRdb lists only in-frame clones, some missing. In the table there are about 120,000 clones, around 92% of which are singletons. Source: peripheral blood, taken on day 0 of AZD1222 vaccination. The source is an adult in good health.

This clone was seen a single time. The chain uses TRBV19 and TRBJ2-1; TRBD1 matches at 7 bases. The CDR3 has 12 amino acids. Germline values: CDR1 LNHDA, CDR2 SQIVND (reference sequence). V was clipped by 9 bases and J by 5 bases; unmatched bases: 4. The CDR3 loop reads CASRQGNNEQFF. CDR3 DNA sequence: TGTGCCAGCCGACAGGGCAACAATGAGCAGTTCTTC.

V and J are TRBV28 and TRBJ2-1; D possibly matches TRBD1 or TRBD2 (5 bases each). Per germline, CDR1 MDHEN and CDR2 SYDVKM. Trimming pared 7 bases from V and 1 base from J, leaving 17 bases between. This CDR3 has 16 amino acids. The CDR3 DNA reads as TGTGCCAGCATAGGGACCCCGGGCGGTTCCTACAATGAGCAGTTCTTC. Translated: CASIGTPGGSYNEQFF.

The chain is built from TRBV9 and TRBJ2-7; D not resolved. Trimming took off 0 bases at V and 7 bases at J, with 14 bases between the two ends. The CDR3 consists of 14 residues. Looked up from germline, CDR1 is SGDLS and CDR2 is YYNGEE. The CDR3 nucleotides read TGTGCCAGCAGCGTAGACTACTACGATCGGGAGCAGTACTTC. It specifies CASSVDYYDREQYF.

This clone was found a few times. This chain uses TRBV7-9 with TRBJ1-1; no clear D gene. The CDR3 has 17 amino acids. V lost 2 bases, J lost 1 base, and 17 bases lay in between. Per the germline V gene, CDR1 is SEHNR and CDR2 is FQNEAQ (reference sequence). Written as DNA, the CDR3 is TGTGCCAGCAGCTTAAACACGGACTATAATTCGAACACTGAAGCTTTCTTT. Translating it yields CASSLNTDYNSNTEAFF.

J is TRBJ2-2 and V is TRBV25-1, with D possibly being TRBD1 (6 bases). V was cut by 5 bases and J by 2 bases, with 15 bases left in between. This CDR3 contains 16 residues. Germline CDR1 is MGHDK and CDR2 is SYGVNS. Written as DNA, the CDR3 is TGTGCCAGCAGTCCCCCGGGACAAATTAACACCGGGGAGCTGTTTTTT. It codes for CASSPPGQINTGELFF.

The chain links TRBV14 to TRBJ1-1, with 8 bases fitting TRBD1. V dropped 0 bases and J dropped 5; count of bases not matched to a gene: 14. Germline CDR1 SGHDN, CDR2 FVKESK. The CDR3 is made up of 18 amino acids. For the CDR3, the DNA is TGTGCCAGCAGCCAAGATTGGTGGCAGGGGGCTTTGTGGACTGAAGCTTTCTTT. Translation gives CASSQDWWQGALWTEAFF.

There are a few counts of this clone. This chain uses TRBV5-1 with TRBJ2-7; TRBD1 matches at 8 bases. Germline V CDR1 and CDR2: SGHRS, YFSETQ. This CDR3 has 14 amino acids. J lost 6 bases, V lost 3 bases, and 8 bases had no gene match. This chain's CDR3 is CASSSGQGISEQYF. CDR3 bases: TGCGCCAGCAGCTCCGGACAGGGAATCTCCGAGCAGTACTTC. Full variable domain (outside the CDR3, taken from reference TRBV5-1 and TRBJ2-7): KAGVTQTPRYLIKTRGQQVTLSCSPISGHRSVSWYQQTPGQGLQFLFEYFSETQRNKGNFPGRFSGRQFSNSRSEMNVSTLELGDSALYLCASSSGQGISEQYFGPGTRLTVT.

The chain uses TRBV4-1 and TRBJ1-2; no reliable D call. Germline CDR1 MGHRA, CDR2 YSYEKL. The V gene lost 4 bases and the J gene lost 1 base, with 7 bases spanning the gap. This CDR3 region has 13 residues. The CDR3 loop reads CASSPTYNYGYTF. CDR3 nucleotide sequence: TGCGCCAGCAGCCCAACATATAACTATGGCTACACCTTC.

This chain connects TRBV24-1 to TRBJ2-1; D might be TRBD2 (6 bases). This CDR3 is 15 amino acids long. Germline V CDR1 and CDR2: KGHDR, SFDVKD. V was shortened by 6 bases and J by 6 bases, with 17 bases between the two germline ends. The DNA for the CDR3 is TGTGCCACCAGTTCCTGGGGACTGCAAGGCAATGAGCAGTTCTTC. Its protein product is CATSSWGLQGNEQFF.

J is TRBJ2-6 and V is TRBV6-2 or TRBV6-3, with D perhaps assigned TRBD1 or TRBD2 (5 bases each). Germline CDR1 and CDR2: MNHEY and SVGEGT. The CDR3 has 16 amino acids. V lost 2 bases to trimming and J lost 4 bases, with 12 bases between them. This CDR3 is CASSYPRDPGANVLTF. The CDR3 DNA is TGTGCCAGCAGTTACCCCAGGGACCCCGGGGCCAACGTCCTGACTTTC.

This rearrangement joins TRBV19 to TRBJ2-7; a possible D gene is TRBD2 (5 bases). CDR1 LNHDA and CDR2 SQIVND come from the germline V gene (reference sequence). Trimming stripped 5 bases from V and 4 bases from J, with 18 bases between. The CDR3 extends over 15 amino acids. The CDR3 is CASSPTALRVYEQYF. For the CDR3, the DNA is TGTGCCAGTAGTCCGACTGCACTGAGGGTATACGAGCAGTACTTC.

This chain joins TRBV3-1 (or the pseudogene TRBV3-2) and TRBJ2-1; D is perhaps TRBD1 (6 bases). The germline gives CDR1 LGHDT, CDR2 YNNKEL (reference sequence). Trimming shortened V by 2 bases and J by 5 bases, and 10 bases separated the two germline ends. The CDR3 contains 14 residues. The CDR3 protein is CASSQTYRDNEQFF. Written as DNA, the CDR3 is TGTGCCAGCAGCCAAACTTACAGGGACAATGAGCAGTTCTTC.

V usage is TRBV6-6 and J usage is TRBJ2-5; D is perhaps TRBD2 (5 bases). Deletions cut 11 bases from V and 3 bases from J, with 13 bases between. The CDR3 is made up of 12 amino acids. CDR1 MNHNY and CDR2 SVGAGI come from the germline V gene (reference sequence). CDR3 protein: CAARFGEETQYF. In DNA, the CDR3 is TGTGCCGCACGATTCGGGGAAGAGACCCAGTACTTC.

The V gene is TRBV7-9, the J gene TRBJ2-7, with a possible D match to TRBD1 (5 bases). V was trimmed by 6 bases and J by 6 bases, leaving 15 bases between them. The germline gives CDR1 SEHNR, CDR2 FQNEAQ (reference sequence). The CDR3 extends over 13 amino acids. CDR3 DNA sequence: TGTGCCAGCAGTACCAGTCAGGGTACCGAGCAGTACTTC. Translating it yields CASSTSQGTEQYF.

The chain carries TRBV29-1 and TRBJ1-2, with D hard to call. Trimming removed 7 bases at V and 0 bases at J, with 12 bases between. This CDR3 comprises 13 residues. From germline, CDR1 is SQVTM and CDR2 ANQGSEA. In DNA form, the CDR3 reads TGCAGCGCCCACGGAGGGACTAACTATGGCTACACCTTC. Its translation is CSAHGGTNYGYTF.

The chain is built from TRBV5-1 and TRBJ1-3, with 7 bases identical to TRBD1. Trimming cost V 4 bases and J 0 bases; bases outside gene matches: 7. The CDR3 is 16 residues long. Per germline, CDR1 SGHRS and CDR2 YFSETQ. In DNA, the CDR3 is TGCGCCAGCAGCCCCCTGGGACAGCCCTCTGGAAACACCATATATTTT. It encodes CASSPLGQPSGNTIYF.

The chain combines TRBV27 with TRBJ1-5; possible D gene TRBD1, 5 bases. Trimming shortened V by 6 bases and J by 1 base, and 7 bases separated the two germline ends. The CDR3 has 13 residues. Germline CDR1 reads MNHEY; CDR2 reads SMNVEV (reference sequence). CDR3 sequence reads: CASSRDSNQPQHF. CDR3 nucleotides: TGTGCCAGCAGCCGGGACAGCAATCAGCCCCAGCATTTT.

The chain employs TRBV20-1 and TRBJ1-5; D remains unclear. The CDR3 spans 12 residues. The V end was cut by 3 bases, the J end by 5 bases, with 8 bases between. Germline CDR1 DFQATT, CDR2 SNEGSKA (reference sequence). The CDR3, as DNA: TGCAGTGCTAGTGCCGGGGATCAGCCCCAGCATTTT. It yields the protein CSASAGDQPQHF.

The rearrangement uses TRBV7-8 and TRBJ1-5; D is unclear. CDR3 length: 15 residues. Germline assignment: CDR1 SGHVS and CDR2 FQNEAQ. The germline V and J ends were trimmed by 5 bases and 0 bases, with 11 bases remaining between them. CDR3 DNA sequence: TGTGCCAGCAGCGCCTCGTGGATTAGCAATCAGCCCCAGCATTTT. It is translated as CASSASWISNQPQHF.

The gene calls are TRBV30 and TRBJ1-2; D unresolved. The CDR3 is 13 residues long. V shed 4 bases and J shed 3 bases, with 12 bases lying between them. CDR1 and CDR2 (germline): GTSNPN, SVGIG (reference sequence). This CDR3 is CAWKEQNYYGYTF. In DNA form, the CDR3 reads TGTGCCTGGAAAGAGCAAAACTACTATGGCTACACCTTC.

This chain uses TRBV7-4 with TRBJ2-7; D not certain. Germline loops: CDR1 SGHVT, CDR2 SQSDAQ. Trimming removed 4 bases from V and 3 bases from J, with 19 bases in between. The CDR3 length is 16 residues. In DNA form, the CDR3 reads TGTGCCAGCAGCTGGTACATGGAATCCCCCAACTACGAGCAGTACTTC. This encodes CASSWYMESPNYEQYF.

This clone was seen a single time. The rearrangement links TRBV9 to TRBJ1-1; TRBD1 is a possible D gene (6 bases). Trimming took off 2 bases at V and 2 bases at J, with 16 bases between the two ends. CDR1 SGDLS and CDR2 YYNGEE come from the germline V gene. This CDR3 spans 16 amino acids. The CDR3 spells CASSVGGGGANTEAFF. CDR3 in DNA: TGTGCCAGCAGCGTTGGGGGCGGAGGGGCCAACACTGAAGCTTTCTTT.

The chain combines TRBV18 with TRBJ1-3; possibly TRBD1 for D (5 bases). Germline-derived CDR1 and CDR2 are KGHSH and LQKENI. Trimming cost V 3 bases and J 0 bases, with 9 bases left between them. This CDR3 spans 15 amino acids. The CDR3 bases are TGTGCCAGCTCACCTCGACAGAACTCTGGAAACACCATATATTTT. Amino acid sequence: CASSPRQNSGNTIYF.

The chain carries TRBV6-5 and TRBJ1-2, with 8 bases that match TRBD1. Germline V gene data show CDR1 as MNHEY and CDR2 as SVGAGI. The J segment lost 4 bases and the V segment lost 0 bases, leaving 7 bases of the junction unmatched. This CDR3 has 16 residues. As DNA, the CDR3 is TGTGCCAGCAGTTACTCCGAGACAGGGGTAGGCTATGGCTACACCTTC. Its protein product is CASSYSETGVGYGYTF.

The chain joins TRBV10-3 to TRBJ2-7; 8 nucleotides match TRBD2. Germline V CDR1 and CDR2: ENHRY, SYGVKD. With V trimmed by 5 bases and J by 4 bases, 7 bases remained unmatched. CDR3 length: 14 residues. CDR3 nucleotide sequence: TGTGCCATCAGTAGCGGGGGCGCGGGTTACGAGCAGTACTTC. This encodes CAISSGGAGYEQYF.

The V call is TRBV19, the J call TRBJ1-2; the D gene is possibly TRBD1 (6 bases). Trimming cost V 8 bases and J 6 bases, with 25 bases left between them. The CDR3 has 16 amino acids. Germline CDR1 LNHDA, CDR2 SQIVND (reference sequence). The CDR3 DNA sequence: TGTGCCAGTCGCGGGGACACAGCCTTGTTCTTTGATGGCTACACCTTC. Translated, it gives CASRGDTALFFDGYTF. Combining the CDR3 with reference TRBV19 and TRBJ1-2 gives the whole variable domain DGGITQSPKYLFRKEGQNVTLSCEQNLNHDAMYWYRQDPGQGLRLIYYSQIVNDFQKGDIAEGYSVSREKKESFPLTVTSAQKNPTAFYLCASRGDTALFFDGYTFGSGTRLTVV.

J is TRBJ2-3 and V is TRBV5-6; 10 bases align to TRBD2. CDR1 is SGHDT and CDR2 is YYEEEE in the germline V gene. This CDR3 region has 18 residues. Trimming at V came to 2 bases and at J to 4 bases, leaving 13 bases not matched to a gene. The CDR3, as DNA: TGTGCCAGCAGCTTACGGACTGCGGGACTAGCGCAGGCAGATACGCAGTATTTT. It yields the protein CASSLRTAGLAQADTQYF.

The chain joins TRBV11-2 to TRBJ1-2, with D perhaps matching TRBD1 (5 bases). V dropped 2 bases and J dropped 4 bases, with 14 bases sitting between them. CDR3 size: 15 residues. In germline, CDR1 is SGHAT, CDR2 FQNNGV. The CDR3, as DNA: TGTGCCAGCAGCTTATCAAGGGGCAGTAGCTATGGCTACACCTTC. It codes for CASSLSRGSSYGYTF.

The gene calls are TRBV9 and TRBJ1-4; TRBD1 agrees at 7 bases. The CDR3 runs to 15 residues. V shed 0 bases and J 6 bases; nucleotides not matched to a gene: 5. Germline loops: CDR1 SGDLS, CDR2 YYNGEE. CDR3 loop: CASSVEDRKDEKLFF. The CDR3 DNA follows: TGTGCCAGCAGCGTAGAGGACAGGAAAGATGAAAAACTGTTTTTT.